This TCR beta chain derives from a study of T-cell memory formation after mild COVID-19. On the study more broadly: TCR clusters mostly belonged to single donors. The study, taken as a whole, reports: SARS-CoV-2 specificity was not confirmed for second-wave clones peaking on day 37. Later expanders leaned CD4+, whereas day 15 to 85 contracting clones were balanced CD4/CD8.

Germline assignment: CDR1 DFQATT and CDR2 SNEGSKA (reference sequence). The CDR3 has 12 amino acids. With 3 bases removed from V and 2 bases from J, the gap between germline ends came to 7 bases. Notes on this clonotype: Its antigen is undetermined.

Using constant-segment primers, 5'RACE produced TCR alpha and TCR beta cDNA libraries carrying sample barcodes and UMIs. TCRdb reanalysed the 5' RACE reads using MiXCR and keeps one entry per CDR3 protein. The table lists just over 350,000 distinct CDR3 sequences, approximately 15% of them singletons. This TCR was sampled from a man aged 18 to 35 who had mild COVID-19 (a few samples of this study predate the infection). Cell type and time point are not known. The sample taken for sequencing was PBMCs or a T cell subset sorted from them (not recorded which). The V and J genes are TRBV20-1 and TRBJ1-1, with a weak D call TRBD1 (6 bases). CDR3 residues: CSASGGNTEAFF. DNA of the CDR3: TGCAGTGCTAGTGGGGGCAACACTGAAGCTTTCTTT.